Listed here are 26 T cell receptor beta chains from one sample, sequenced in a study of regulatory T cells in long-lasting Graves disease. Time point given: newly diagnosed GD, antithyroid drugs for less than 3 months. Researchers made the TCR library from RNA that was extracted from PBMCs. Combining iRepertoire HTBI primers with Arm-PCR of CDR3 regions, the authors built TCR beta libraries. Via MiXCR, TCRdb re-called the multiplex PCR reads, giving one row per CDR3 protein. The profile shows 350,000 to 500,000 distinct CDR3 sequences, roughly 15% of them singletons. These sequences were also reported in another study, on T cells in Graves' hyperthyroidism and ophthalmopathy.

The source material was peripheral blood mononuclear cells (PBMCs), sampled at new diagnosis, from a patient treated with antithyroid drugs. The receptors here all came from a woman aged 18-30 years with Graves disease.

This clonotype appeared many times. This CDR3 reads CASSVPGLASNEQFF. DNA of the CDR3: TGTGCCAGCAGCGTACCGGGACTAGCGAGTAATGAGCAGTTCTTC. J is TRBJ2-1 and V is TRBV2; the match to TRBD2 covers 10 bases. Trimming at V came to 6 bases and at J to 7 bases, leaving 9 bases not matched to a gene. The germline gives CDR1 SNHLY, CDR2 FYNNEI. This CDR3 has 15 residues.

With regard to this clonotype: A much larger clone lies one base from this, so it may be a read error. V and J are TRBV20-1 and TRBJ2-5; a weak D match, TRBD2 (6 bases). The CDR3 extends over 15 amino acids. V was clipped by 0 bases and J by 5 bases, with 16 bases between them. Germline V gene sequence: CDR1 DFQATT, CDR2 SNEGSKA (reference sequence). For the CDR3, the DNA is TGCAGTGCTAGAGATCGAGGGAGGACCTGGGAGACCCAGTACTTC. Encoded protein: CSARDRGRTWETQYF.

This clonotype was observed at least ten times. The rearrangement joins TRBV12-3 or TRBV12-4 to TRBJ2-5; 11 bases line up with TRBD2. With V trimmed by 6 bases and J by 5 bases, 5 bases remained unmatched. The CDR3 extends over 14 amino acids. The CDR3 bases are TGTGCCAGCAGGGTAGCGGGAGGGGGGGAGACCCAGTACTTC. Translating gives CASRVAGGGETQYF.

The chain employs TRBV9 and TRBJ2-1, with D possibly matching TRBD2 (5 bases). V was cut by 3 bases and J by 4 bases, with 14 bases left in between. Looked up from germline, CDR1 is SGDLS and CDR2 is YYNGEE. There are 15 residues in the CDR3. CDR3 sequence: CASSESTRGYNEQFF. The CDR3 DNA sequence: TGTGCCAGCAGCGAATCAACTCGGGGTTACAATGAGCAGTTCTTC.

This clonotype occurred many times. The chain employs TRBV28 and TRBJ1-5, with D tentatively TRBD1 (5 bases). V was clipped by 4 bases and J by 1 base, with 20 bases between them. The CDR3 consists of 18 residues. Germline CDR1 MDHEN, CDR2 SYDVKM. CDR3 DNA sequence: TGTGCCAGCAGTTACCGGGACTCAGGGAGGGTCAGCAATCAGCCCCAGCATTTT. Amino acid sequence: CASSYRDSGRVSNQPQHF.

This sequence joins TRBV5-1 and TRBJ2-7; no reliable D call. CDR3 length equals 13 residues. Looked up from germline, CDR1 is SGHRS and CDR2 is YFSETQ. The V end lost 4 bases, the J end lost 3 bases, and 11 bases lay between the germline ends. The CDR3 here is CASSTDGNYEQYF. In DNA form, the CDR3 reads TGCGCCAGCAGCACGGACGGTAACTACGAGCAGTACTTC.

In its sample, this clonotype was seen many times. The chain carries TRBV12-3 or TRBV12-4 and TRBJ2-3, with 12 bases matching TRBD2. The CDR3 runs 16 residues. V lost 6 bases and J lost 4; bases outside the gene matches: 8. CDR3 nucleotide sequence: TGTGCCAGCAGGGAGGCACTAGCGGGAGGTTCAGATACGCAGTATTTT. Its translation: CASREALAGGSDTQYF.

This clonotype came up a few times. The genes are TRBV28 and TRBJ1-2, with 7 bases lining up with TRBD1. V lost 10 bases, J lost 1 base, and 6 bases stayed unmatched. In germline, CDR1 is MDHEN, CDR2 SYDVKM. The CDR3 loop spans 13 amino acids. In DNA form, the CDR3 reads TGTGCCACCGGGACAGTTATTAACTATGGCTACACCTTC. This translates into CATGTVINYGYTF.

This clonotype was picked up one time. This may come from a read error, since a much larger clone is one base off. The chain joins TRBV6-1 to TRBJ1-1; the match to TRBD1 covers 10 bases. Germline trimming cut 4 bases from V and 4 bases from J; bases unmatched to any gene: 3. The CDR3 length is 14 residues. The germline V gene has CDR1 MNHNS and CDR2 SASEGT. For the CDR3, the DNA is TGTGCCAGCAGTGGAAGGACAGGGGGCACTGAAGCTTTCTTT. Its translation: CASSGRTGGTEAFF.

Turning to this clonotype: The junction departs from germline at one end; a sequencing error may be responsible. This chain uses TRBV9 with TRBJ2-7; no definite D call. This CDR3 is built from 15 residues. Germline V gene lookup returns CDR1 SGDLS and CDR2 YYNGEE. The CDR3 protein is CASSVEPGGRYGQYF. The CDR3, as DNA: TGTGCCAGCAGCGTAGAACCTGGCGGACGGTACGGGCAGTACTTC.

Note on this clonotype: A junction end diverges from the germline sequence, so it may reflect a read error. Written as DNA, the CDR3 is TGTACCAGCAGTTTTACAGAAGGCCGGTCTGGGGCCAACGTCCTGACTTTC. Translating gives CTSSFTEGRSGANVLTF. The rearrangement links TRBV28 to TRBJ2-6, with D unclear. Looked up from germline, CDR1 is MDHEN and CDR2 is SYDVKM. The CDR3 contains 17 residues.

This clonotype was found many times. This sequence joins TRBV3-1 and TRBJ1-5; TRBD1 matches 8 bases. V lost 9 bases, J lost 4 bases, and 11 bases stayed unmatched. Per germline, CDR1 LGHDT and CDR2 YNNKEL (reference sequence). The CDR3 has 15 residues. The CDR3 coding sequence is TGTGCCAGTAGTCCGGGACAGGTGGAGAATCAGCCCCAGCATTTT. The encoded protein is CASSPGQVENQPQHF.

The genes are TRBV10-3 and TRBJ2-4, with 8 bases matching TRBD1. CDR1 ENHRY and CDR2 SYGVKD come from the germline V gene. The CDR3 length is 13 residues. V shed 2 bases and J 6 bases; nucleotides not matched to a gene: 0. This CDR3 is CAISEGQGNIQYF. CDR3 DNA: TGTGCCATCAGTGAGGGACAGGGAAACATTCAGTACTTC.

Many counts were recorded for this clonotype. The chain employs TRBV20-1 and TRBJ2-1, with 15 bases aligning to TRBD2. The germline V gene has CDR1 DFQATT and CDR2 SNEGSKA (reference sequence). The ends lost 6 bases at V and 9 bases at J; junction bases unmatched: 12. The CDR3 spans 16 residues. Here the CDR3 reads CSAGLAGGFGFSEQFF. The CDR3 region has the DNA TGCAGTGCCGGACTAGCGGGAGGGTTCGGATTTAGTGAGCAGTTCTTC.

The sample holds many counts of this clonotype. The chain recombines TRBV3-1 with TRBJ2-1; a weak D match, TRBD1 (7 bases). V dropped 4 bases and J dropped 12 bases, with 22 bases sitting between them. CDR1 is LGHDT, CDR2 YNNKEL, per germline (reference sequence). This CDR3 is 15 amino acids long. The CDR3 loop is CASSRQGGGSAMQFF. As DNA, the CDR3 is TGTGCCAGCAGCCGACAGGGCGGAGGGTCAGCTATGCAGTTCTTC.

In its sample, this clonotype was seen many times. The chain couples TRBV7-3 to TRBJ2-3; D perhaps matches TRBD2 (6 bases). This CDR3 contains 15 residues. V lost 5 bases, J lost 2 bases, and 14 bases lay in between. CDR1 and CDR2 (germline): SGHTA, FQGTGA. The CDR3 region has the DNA TGTGCCAGCAGCCGCAGTGGCGGGGTCACAGATACGCAGTATTTT. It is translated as CASSRSGGVTDTQYF.

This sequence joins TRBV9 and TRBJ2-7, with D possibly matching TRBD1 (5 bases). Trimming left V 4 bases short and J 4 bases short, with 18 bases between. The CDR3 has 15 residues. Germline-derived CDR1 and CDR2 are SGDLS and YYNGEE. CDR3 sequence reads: CASSPHEGQGYEQYF. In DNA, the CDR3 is TGTGCCAGCAGCCCTCACGAAGGGCAGGGATACGAGCAGTACTTC.

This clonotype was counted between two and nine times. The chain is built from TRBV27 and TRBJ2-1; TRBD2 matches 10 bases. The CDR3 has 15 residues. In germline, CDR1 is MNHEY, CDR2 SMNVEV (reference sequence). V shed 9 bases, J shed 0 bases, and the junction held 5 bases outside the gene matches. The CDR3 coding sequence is TGTGCCAGTTTCCGGACTAGCGGCTCCTACAATGAGCAGTTCTTC. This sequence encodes CASFRTSGSYNEQFF.

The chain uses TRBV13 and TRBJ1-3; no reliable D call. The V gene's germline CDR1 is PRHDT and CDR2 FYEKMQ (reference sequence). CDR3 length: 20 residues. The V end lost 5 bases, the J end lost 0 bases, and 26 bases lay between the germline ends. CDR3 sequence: CASSTHPGPTWADSGNTIYF. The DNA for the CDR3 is TGTGCCAGCAGCACCCACCCCGGGCCAACGTGGGCGGACTCTGGAAACACCATATATTTT.

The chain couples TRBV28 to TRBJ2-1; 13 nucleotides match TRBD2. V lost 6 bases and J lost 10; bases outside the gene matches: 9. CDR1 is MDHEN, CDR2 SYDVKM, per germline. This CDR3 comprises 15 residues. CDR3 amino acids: CASSPKLAGGGEQFF. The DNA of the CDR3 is TGTGCCAGCAGCCCAAAACTAGCGGGAGGGGGCGAGCAGTTCTTC.

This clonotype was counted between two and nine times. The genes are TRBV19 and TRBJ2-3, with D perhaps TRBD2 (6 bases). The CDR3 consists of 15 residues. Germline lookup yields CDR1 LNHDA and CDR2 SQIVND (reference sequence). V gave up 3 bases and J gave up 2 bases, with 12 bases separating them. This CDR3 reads CASSMGLPSTDTQYF. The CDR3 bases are TGTGCCAGTAGTATGGGACTTCCTTCCACAGATACGCAGTATTTT.

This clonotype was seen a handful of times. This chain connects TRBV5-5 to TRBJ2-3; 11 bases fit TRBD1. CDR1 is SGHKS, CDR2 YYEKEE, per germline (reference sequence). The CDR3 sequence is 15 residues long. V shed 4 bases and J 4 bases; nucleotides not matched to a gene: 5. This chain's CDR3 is CASSTDRGRPDTQYF. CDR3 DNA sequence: TGTGCCAGCAGCACGGACAGGGGGCGTCCAGATACGCAGTATTTT.

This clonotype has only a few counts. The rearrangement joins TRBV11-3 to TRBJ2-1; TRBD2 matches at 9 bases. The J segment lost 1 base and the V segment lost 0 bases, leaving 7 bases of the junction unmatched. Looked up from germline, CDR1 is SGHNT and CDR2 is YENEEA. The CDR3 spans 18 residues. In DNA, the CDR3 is TGTGCCAGCAGCTTAGAGCCGACTAGCGGAGCATCCTACAATGAGCAGTTCTTC. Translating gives CASSLEPTSGASYNEQFF.

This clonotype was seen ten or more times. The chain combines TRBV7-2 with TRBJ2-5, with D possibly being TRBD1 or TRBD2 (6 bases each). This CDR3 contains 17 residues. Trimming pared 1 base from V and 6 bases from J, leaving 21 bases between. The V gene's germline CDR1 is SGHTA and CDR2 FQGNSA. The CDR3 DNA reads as TGTGCCAGCAGCTTAGTTACTTCGAGGGGGGCCGGGCAGACCCAGTACTTC. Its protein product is CASSLVTSRGAGQTQYF. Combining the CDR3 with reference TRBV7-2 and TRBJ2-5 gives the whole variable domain GAGVSQSPSNKVTEKGKDVELRCDPISGHTALYWYRQSLGQGLEFLIYFQGNSAPDKSGLPSDRFSAERTGGSVSTLTIQRTQQEDSAVYLCASSLVTSRGAGQTQYFGPGTRLLVL.

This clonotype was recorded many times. The DNA for the CDR3 is TGTGCCAGCAGATCCGCGACAGGGCTAACCTCCTACGAGCAGTACTTC. As protein: CASRSATGLTSYEQYF. The J gene is TRBJ2-7, the V gene TRBV28, with 7 nucleotides matching TRBD1. CDR1 MDHEN and CDR2 SYDVKM come from the germline V gene. The CDR3 extends over 16 amino acids. The J segment lost 0 bases and the V segment lost 6 bases, leaving 11 bases of the junction unmatched.

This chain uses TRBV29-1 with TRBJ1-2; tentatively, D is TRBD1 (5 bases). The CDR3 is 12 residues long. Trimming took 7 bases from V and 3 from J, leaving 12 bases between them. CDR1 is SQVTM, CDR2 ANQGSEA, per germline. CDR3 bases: TGCAGCGGAACGGGGACGGACTATGGCTACACCTTC. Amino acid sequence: CSGTGTDYGYTF.